One and the same sample provided the 14 T cell receptor beta chains below, sequenced in a study of T cells in tuberculosis. This table comes from immunoSEQ multiplex PCR, and its TCRdb copy is limited to in-frame clones, with some not included. The sample has roughly 30,000 clones, around 88% seen once. The time point is: new active TB diagnosis, blood taken before or within 7 days of starting treatment. Sequenced here: PBMCs, sampled at tuberculosis diagnosis. These receptors were obtained from an adult with tuberculosis.

The CDR3 DNA follows: TGTGCCAGCAGCTCGTGGGACAGGACCTTCGGCAATGAGCAGTTCTTC. It encodes CASSSWDRTFGNEQFF. The chain carries TRBV5-4 and TRBJ2-1, with 8 nucleotides matching TRBD1. The V and J ends lost 3 bases and 6 bases, in that order; junction bases with no gene match: 11. Germline-derived CDR1 and CDR2 are SGHNT and YYREEE (reference sequence). This CDR3 region has 16 residues. The full variable domain, with the rest looked up from reference TRBV5-4 and TRBJ2-1, is ETGVTQSPTHLIKTRGQQVTLRCSSQSGHNTVSWYQQALGQGPQFIFQYYREEENGRGNFPPRFSGLQFPNYSSELNVNALELDDSALYLCASSSWDRTFGNEQFFGPGTRLTVL.

The V gene is TRBV9, the J gene TRBJ2-5; 9 nucleotides align to TRBD2. Trimming at V came to 4 bases and at J to 5 bases, leaving 6 bases not matched to a gene. CDR1 is SGDLS and CDR2 is YYNGEE in the germline V gene. This CDR3 region has 14 residues. The CDR3 spells CASSHNSGSETQYF. The CDR3 coding sequence is TGTGCCAGCAGCCATAATAGCGGGAGCGAGACCCAGTACTTC.

V and J are TRBV11-2 and TRBJ1-2; 9 bases are a match to TRBD1. Germline-derived CDR1 and CDR2 are SGHAT and FQNNGV. The CDR3 consists of 18 residues. Trimming took 4 bases from V and 1 from J; bases not matched to a gene: 13. The CDR3 nucleotides are TGTGCCAGCAGCTCCCGGGGGGACAGGGTCCGGAATAACTATGGCTACACCTTC. This codes for CASSSRGDRVRNNYGYTF.

This chain connects TRBV7-3 to TRBJ1-1, with a tentative D call TRBD1 (5 bases). The germline CDR1 and CDR2 sequences are SGHTA and FQGTGA. This CDR3 is 14 amino acids long. V lost 4 bases to trimming and J lost 3 bases, with 12 bases between them. CDR3 residues: CASSSNQGDTEAFF. The CDR3 DNA sequence: TGTGCCAGCAGCTCTAACCAGGGTGACACTGAAGCTTTCTTT. The whole variable domain, filled in from reference TRBV7-3 and TRBJ1-1, reads GAGVSQTPSNKVTEKGKYVELRCDPISGHTALYWYRQSLGQGPEFLIYFQGTGAADDSGLPNDRFFAVRPEGSVSTLKIQRTERGDSAVYLCASSSNQGDTEAFFGQGTRLTVV.

The chain combines TRBV5-6 with TRBJ1-1; no definite D call. This CDR3 has 14 amino acids. V gave up 3 bases and J gave up 0 bases, with 9 bases separating them. The germline V gene encodes CDR1 SGHDT and CDR2 YYEEEE. The CDR3 DNA is TGTGCCAGCAGCTACAGCATTTTGAACACTGAAGCTTTCTTT. It codes for CASSYSILNTEAFF.

CDR3 coding DNA: TGCGCCAGCAGCTTGGCCGGGCAGGGTGAGGCCCTCCACTTT. Its protein is CASSLAGQGEALHF. The rearrangement joins TRBV5-1 to TRBJ1-6; tentatively, D is TRBD1 (5 bases). Germline V gene data show CDR1 as SGHRS and CDR2 as YFSETQ. V was clipped by 0 bases and J by 14 bases, with 15 bases between them. The CDR3 contains 14 residues. The entire variable domain, with the rest obtained from reference TRBV5-1 and TRBJ1-6, is as follows: KAGVTQTPRYLIKTRGQQVTLSCSPISGHRSVSWYQQTPGQGLQFLFEYFSETQRNKGNFPGRFSGRQFSNSRSEMNVSTLELGDSALYLCASSLAGQGEALHFGNGTRLTVT.

The CDR3 DNA reads TGCGCCAGCAGCCCCCTCGGACAGGGCTATGGCTACACCTTC. It yields the protein CASSPLGQGYGYTF. The chain has TRBV5-1 and TRBJ1-2; 8 bases are shared with TRBD1. The V gene end was trimmed by 4 bases and the J gene end by 4 bases; junction bases not matched to a gene: 6. This CDR3 comprises 14 residues. Germline CDR1 reads SGHRS; CDR2 reads YFSETQ.

This chain links TRBV14 with TRBJ2-7, with 9 positions matching TRBD1. After removal of 4 bases from V and 2 bases from J, the junction contained 3 bases not matched to a gene. Germline loops: CDR1 SGHDN, CDR2 FVKESK. The CDR3 length is 14 residues. The CDR3 sequence is CASSPRTGAYEQYF. The CDR3 nucleotides read TGTGCCAGCAGCCCCAGGACAGGGGCCTACGAGCAGTACTTC.

The CDR3 DNA sequence: TGTGCCACCAGTCAGGGGTCGCGGCAGCCCCAGCATTTT. Translated: CATSQGSRQPQHF. The J gene is TRBJ1-5, the V gene TRBV15, with D possibly TRBD1 on 6 matching bases. CDR1 and CDR2 (germline): LNHNV, YYDKDF (reference sequence). V dropped 6 bases and J dropped 7 bases, with 13 bases sitting between them. The CDR3 has 13 residues.

V usage is TRBV5-6 and J usage is TRBJ1-3, with 7 bases aligning to TRBD1. After removal of 2 bases from V and 6 bases from J, the junction contained 17 bases not matched to a gene. From germline, CDR1 is SGHDT and CDR2 YYEEEE. CDR3 size: 18 residues. CDR3 sequence: CASSFSGTDISSINTIYF. The CDR3, as DNA: TGTGCCAGCAGCTTCTCCGGGACAGACATTTCTTCTATAAACACCATATATTTT.

The chain is built from TRBV29-1 and TRBJ2-5, with 9 positions matching TRBD1. CDR3 length: 15 residues. In germline, CDR1 is SQVTM, CDR2 ANQGSEA. After removal of 1 base from V and 4 bases from J, the junction contained 7 bases not matched to a gene. CDR3 sequence reads: CSVEVATGGRETQYF. In DNA, the CDR3 is TGCAGCGTTGAAGTTGCTACAGGGGGCCGAGAGACCCAGTACTTC.

The rearrangement joins TRBV7-2 to TRBJ2-7, with TRBD2 identical over 14 bases. Losses at the gene ends were 6 bases for V and 5 bases for J; bases not matched to a gene: 6. The germline gives CDR1 SGHTA, CDR2 FQGNSA. CDR3 length: 15 residues. CDR3: CASSPGLAGVNEQYF. DNA of the CDR3: TGTGCCAGCAGTCCGGGACTAGCGGGAGTTAACGAGCAGTACTTC.

This clone was seen a few times. V gene TRBV7-9 combines with J gene TRBJ1-1; D is unclear. Trimming stripped 3 bases from V and 3 bases from J, with 5 bases between. The CDR3 runs 12 residues. CDR1 and CDR2 (germline): SEHNR, FQNEAQ (reference sequence). The CDR3 here is CASSLGYTEAFF. CDR3 DNA: TGTGCCAGCAGCTTGGGCTACACTGAAGCTTTCTTT.

This rearrangement joins TRBV2 to TRBJ1-2, with 7 bases matching TRBD1. V gave up 6 bases and J gave up 6 bases; unmatched junction bases: 7. CDR3 size: 13 residues. Germline CDR1 is SNHLY and CDR2 is FYNNEI. The CDR3 region has the DNA TGTGCCAGCAGCGCCGACAGGGTGGATGGCTACACCTTC. Translated, it gives CASSADRVDGYTF.